The present entry profiles one T cell receptor beta chain with its context. What it binds is unknown. Amplification used 60 Vbeta primers and 13 Jbeta primers. TCRdb keeps only in-frame clones here, not all; method: immunoSEQ multiplex PCR. Of 95,000 to 150,000 clones listed, 80% to 85% are singletons. The donors were healthy bone marrow donors. The data belong to a study of cytomegalovirus exposure and HLA in healthy donors. Study results and limitations: A later analysis reportedly identified an Asian-associated ancestry cluster as carrying fewer N-insertions than the roughly 700-donor mean.

The TCR sequence derives from a man aged 25-40 years in good health and CMV-seronegative. Sample: PBMCs.

The CDR3 loop is CASSLSGTSSYTEQFF. CDR3 in DNA: TGTGCCAGCAGCTTATCCGGGACTAGTTCGTATACTGAGCAGTTCTTC. This chain joins TRBV7-9 and TRBJ2-1; 8 nucleotides match TRBD2. Looked up from germline, CDR1 is SEHNR and CDR2 is FQNEAQ (reference sequence). The CDR3 contains 16 residues. The junction had 12 bases not matched to a gene; V was cut back by 2 bases and J by 9 bases.